This T cell receptor beta chain stems from a study of T cells in localized non-small cell lung cancer. The CDR3 has 15 residues. Germline CDR1 reads SGHDT; CDR2 reads YYEEEE. Trimming took off 8 bases at V and 0 bases at J, with 17 bases between the two ends. TCRdb's copy holds only in-frame clones and misses some; the assay was immunoSEQ multiplex PCR. The sample contains 12,000 or so clones, about 85% of which appear only once. The receptor comes from a male donor at least 60 years old with stage I lung adenocarcinoma. Sequences were derived from peripheral blood, sampled before any cancer treatment. The chain has TRBV5-6 and TRBJ2-5; D might be TRBD1 (6 bases). The CDR3 reads CASSNRALYQETQYF. The DNA for the CDR3 is TGTGCCAGTTCCAACAGGGCCCTGTACCAAGAGACCCAGTACTTC.